The rows below give T cell receptor beta chains drawn from one sample of a study of T cells in Graves' hyperthyroidism and ophthalmopathy. TCRdb re-derived calls from the multiplex PCR reads in MiXCR, one entry per CDR3 protein. The sample lists some 510,000 distinct CDR3 sequences, 35% to 55% occurring once. Source material: peripheral blood or thyroid tissue (not recorded which). The receptors originated from a woman between 18 and 30 years old with Graves' hyperthyroidism. The conserved cysteine and the conserved F or W are not part of the CDR3 here. Each record gives: V gene, J gene, CDR3 protein.

TRBV7-8	TRBJ1-1	ASRDRYKNTEAF
TRBV7-9	TRBJ2-7	ASSLGGVDYEQY
TRBV20-1	TRBJ2-5	SASYAGARKTQY
TRBV25-1	TRBJ1-3	ASSLDRSGNTIY
TRBV7-9	TRBJ2-2	ARTSGELF
TRBV7-9	TRBJ1-1	ASSSSYRGTEAF
TRBV20-1	TRBJ1-4	SASPAGPGNEKLF
TRBV19	TRBJ2-5	ASSISGPRYQETQY
TRBV20-1	TRBJ1-1	SARPDPSTEAF
TRBV7-9	TRBJ2-5	ASSDPTRDSQETQY
TRBV2	TRBJ2-2	ASSTGLAGNTGELF
TRBV11-1	TRBJ2-2	ASSPRLAGDVTGELF
TRBV15	TRBJ1-2	ATSGLRDRGTDGYT
TRBV7-2	TRBJ1-3	ASSQRDGVNTIY
TRBV7-9	TRBJ1-4	ASGRDRNEKLF
TRBV29-1	TRBJ2-7	SVEEGRTGDSYEQY
TRBV19	TRBJ2-7	ASSNDRGGYEQY
TRBV20-1	TRBJ2-7	SARSMTSGRTYEQY
TRBV29-1	TRBJ1-1	SSLETGGTEAF
TRBV25-1	TRBJ2-5	ASSEWGEKETQY
TRBV25-1	TRBJ1-4	ASSPYRVEEKLF
TRBV20-1	TRBJ2-7	SAGAPKKGSGSYEQY
TRBV15	TRBJ2-7	ATSRGHSGKPYEQY
TRBV7-2	TRBJ2-7	ASSLLAPGRDEQY
TRBV12-3/TRBV12-4	TRBJ2-7	ASSRDAAGSYEQY
TRBV20-1	TRBJ1-1	SARGWNTEAF
TRBV7-9	TRBJ1-1	ASSPEGHKNTEAF
TRBV5-1	TRBJ2-7	ASSLKGGRVYEQY
TRBV10-3	TRBJ2-5	AISESRTSTIETQY
TRBV25-1	TRBJ2-3	ASSEFELWDTQY
TRBV10-2	TRBJ1-2	ASGGGQVYGYT
TRBV7-9	TRBJ2-7	ASRPYRGSYEQY
TRBV2	TRBJ2-7	ASVGQASYEQY
TRBV24-1	TRBJ1-2	ASSRDSHYGYT
TRBV29-1	TRBJ2-5	SVGQGAQETQY
TRBV29-1	TRBJ2-2	SVDMGKGITGELF
TRBV10-3	TRBJ1-5	ASSYSSGQPQH
TRBV10-3	TRBJ2-7	ATRDYDYEQY
TRBV29-1	TRBJ1-3	SVESRGRGSGNTIY
TRBV7-4	TRBJ2-2	ASSLVRLFTGELF
TRBV19	TRBJ1-1	ASKIQPGTEAF
TRBV29-1	TRBJ2-3	SYRGLIDTQY
TRBV7-9	TRBJ2-2	ASSLYGTSGRNTGELF
TRBV2	TRBJ2-2	ATRGGPGNTGELF
TRBV2	TRBJ2-5	AISESGTEKTQY
TRBV2	TRBJ2-7	ASSTHRTSGSYEQY
TRBV20-1	TRBJ1-4	SAREGPTNEKLF
TRBV19	TRBJ1-3	ASTPGTSGNTIY
TRBV19	TRBJ2-7	ASSTGTSVYEQY
TRBV29-1	TRBJ1-4	SVEGATNEKLF
TRBV15	TRBJ2-5	ATSRGTFETQY
TRBV7-6	TRBJ2-2	ASSPGTTGELF